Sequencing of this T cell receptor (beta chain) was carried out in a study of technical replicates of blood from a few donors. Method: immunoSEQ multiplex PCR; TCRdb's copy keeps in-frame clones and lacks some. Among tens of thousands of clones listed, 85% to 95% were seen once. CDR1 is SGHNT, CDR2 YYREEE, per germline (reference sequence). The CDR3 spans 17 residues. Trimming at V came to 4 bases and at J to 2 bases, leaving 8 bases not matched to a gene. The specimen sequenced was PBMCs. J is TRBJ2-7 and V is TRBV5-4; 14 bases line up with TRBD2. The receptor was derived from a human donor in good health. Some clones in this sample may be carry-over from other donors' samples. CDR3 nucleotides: TGTGCCAGCAGCCGCGGACTAGCGGGGGGCCCTACCTACGAGCAGTACTTC. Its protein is CASSRGLAGGPTYEQYF.